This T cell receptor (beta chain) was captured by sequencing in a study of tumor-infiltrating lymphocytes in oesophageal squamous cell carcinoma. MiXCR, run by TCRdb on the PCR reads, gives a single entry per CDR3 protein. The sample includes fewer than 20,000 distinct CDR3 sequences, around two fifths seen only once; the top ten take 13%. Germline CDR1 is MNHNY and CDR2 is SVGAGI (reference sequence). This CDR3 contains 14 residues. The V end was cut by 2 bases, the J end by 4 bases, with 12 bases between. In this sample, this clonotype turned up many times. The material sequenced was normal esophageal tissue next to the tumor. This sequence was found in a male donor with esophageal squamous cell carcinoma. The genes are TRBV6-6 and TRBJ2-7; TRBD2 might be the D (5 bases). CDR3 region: CASSYEGRQYEQYF. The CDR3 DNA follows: TGTGCCAGCAGTTACGAGGGTAGGCAATACGAGCAGTACTTC.